This T cell receptor beta chain stems from a study of cytomegalovirus exposure and HLA in healthy donors. Vbeta (60) and Jbeta (13) primers were used in the PCR. TCRdb keeps only in-frame clones here, not all; method: immunoSEQ multiplex PCR. The sample records 150,000 to 200,000 clones, around 76% being singletons. This TCR was recovered from a man between 35 and 55 years old in good health and CMV-seropositive. The sample taken for sequencing was PBMCs.

The CDR3 DNA reads as TGTGCCAGCAGCCCACAGGGGACGAATAGAGCTTTCTTT. Protein: CASSPQGTNRAFF. The rearrangement uses TRBV7-3 and TRBJ1-1; 7 positions agree with TRBD1. J lost 10 bases, V lost 5 bases, and 10 bases had no gene match. The CDR3 has 13 amino acids. The germline gives CDR1 SGHTA, CDR2 FQGTGA.